This T cell receptor (beta chain) was captured in a study of human T cells and chemical hapten exposure. This clonotype appeared a few times. Its ends do not fully match the called genes, so a read error is possible. The CDR3 runs to 12 residues. The germline V gene has CDR1 SNHLY and CDR2 FYNNEI. TCRdb passed the RACE reads through MiXCR, listing each CDR3 protein once. The table records 380,000 or so distinct CDR3 sequences, roughly 6% of them present only once. Time point defined: pre-sensitization, week 0. Treatment defined: therapeutic diphenylcyclopropenone sensitization with weekly scalp DPC. Sample: whole blood, taken in connection with sensitization to the hapten diphenylcyclopropenone (DPC). The sequence was obtained from a woman aged 18 to 35 with alopecia areata. Some clones in this sample may be carry-over from other donors' samples. The rearrangement links TRBV2 to TRBJ2-7; D perhaps matches TRBD2 (5 bases). The CDR3 here is CASSEEMTTSSF. Here the CDR3 DNA reads TGTGCCAGCAGTGAAGAAATGACTACTTCTAGCTTC.